This T cell receptor (beta chain) was identified in a study of Graves' ophthalmopathy and Graves' hyperthyroidism. This clonotype showed up just a few times. Its specificity is not known. Whole-study findings and limits: Discrimination between ophthalmopathy and stable hyperthyroidism by a 13-signature model showed roughly 88% sensitivity and 70% to 84% specificity.

Beta-chain TCR CDR3 regions were amplified from RNA transcripts. In the first round, RT-PCR was carried out with HTBI primers, and a multiplex PCR formed the second round. TCRdb fed the multiplex PCR reads into MiXCR, producing one record per CDR3 protein. The sample carries about 740,000 distinct CDR3 sequences, 40% recorded once. CDR3 length: 17 amino acids. CDR1 and CDR2 from the germline V gene are DFQATT and SNEGSKA (reference sequence). After removal of 6 bases from V and 8 bases from J, the junction contained 17 bases not matched to a gene. The sequenced sample consisted of peripheral blood. This receptor was identified in an adult man with Graves' ophthalmopathy. V and J are TRBV20-1 and TRBJ1-6; TRBD1 matches 9 bases. The CDR3 nucleotides read TGCAGTGCAACGGGGGATTATTGGGACAGGGAATATTCACCCCTCCACTTT. As protein: CSATGDYWDREYSPLHF.